These T cell receptor beta chains were read from a single sample in a study of T cell repertoires in cytomegalovirus infection. These receptors have no identified antigens. TCRdb re-derived calls from the reads in MiXCR, one entry per CDR3 protein. The sample lists approximately 350,000 distinct CDR3 sequences, about 35% occurring once. The sample here was cultured PBMCs, taken from culture after CMV antigen stimulation. Receptor source: a human donor in good health (CMV status not recorded). Some clones in this sample may be carry-over from other donors' samples. CDR3s include the opening cysteine and the closing phenylalanine or tryptophan. Fields, in order: clone size, V gene, J gene, D gene, CDR3 protein, CDR3 DNA. D genes are given only for firm matches. Only some rows state a clone size, as once, few, many or a class for expanded clones.

clone_size: NA; v_call: TRBV2; j_call: TRBJ1-5; d_call: NA; cdr3_aa: CASSGQDQPQHF; cdr3_nt: TGTGCCAGCAGTGGACAGGATCAGCCCCAGCATTTT
clone_size: NA; v_call: TRBV4-3; j_call: TRBJ2-1; d_call: NA; cdr3_aa: CASSQVSSGPYNEQFF; cdr3_nt: TGCGCCAGCAGCCAAGTCTCAAGCGGCCCCTACAATGAGCAGTTCTTC
clone_size: many; v_call: TRBV6-2/TRBV6-3; j_call: TRBJ1-5; d_call: NA; cdr3_aa: CASSYVGGQPQHF; cdr3_nt: TGTGCCAGCAGTTATGTGGGGGGACAGCCCCAGCATTTT
clone_size: NA; v_call: TRBV12-3/TRBV12-4; j_call: TRBJ1-2; d_call: TRBD1; cdr3_aa: CASSLQPMDRTYGYTF; cdr3_nt: TGTGCCAGCAGTTTACAGCCAATGGACAGGACCTATGGCTACACCTTC
clone_size: NA; v_call: TRBV12-3/TRBV12-4; j_call: TRBJ2-1; d_call: TRBD2; cdr3_aa: CASSLGSAGGYNEQFF; cdr3_nt: TGTGCCAGCAGTTTGGGCTCCGCGGGAGGGTACAATGAGCAGTTCTTC
clone_size: NA; v_call: TRBV10-3; j_call: TRBJ1-5; d_call: NA; cdr3_aa: CAIKEGGNQPQHF; cdr3_nt: TGTGCCATCAAGGAAGGGGGCAATCAGCCCCAGCATTTT
clone_size: many; v_call: TRBV12-3/TRBV12-4; j_call: TRBJ1-5; d_call: NA; cdr3_aa: CASSFQVNQPQHF; cdr3_nt: TGTGCCAGCAGTTTCCAGGTCAATCAGCCCCAGCATTTT
clone_size: NA; v_call: TRBV12-3/TRBV12-4; j_call: TRBJ2-7; d_call: TRBD2; cdr3_aa: CASSRMVGGLRYEQYF; cdr3_nt: TGTGCCAGCAGCCGCATGGTGGGAGGGTTACGGTACGAGCAGTACTTC
clone_size: few; v_call: TRBV7-2; j_call: TRBJ2-5; d_call: TRBD2; cdr3_aa: CASSYRTSGIGETQYF; cdr3_nt: TGTGCCAGCAGCTACCGGACTAGCGGGATAGGCGAGACCCAGTACTTC
clone_size: many; v_call: TRBV7-6; j_call: TRBJ2-2; d_call: NA; cdr3_aa: CASSLLGSPNTGELFF; cdr3_nt: TGTGCCAGCAGCTTATTAGGCAGCCCGAACACCGGGGAGCTGTTTTTT
clone_size: few; v_call: TRBV10-3; j_call: TRBJ1-3; d_call: NA; cdr3_aa: CAISPTQGSGNTIYF; cdr3_nt: TGTGCCATCAGTCCTACGCAGGGCTCTGGAAACACCATATATTTT
clone_size: many; v_call: TRBV2; j_call: TRBJ1-4; d_call: NA; cdr3_aa: CASRTERGEKLFF; cdr3_nt: TGTGCCAGCAGGACGGAAAGGGGTGAAAAACTGTTTTTT
clone_size: NA; v_call: TRBV19; j_call: TRBJ2-1; d_call: NA; cdr3_aa: CASSIEERIYNEQFF; cdr3_nt: TGTGCCAGTAGTATAGAGGAGCGGATCTACAATGAGCAGTTCTTC
clone_size: NA; v_call: TRBV7-2; j_call: TRBJ2-1; d_call: NA; cdr3_aa: CASSLARTETNEQFF; cdr3_nt: TGTGCCAGCAGCTTAGCGAGAACCGAAACAAATGAGCAGTTCTTC